One TCR beta chain is described in this entry. Repertoires were generated with immunoSEQ multiplex PCR, while TCRdb's copy carries only in-frame clones and drops some. The table lists around 75,000 clones, more than 70% of them singletons. The data are from a study of blood T cell repertoires in COVID-19. Study in general: Researchers got acute and convalescent COVID-19 samples from the United States, Italy and Spain.

The V segment lost 4 bases and the J segment 5 bases; nucleotides outside the gene matches: 7. Germline V gene sequence: CDR1 LNHNV, CDR2 YYDKDF (reference sequence). This CDR3 is built from 16 residues. This clonotype was sampled from a man between 45 and 60 years old with COVID-19, enrolled during active disease. The chain couples TRBV15 to TRBJ2-1, with TRBD2 matching 11 bases. The sequencing sample was made of peripheral blood. The CDR3 bases are TGTGCCACCAGCACCTTGACTAGCGGGGTTGACAATGAGCAGTTCTTC. It codes for CATSTLTSGVDNEQFF.